This TCR beta chain stems from a study of cytomegalovirus exposure and HLA in healthy donors. V lost 1 base to trimming and J lost 4 bases, with 8 bases between them. This CDR3 is 13 amino acids long. Germline loops: CDR1 SGHKS, CDR2 YYEKEE (reference sequence). Overall study findings and caveats: Specific recognition of CMV antigens was confirmed in vitro for a few chains (all CMV-associated). The classifier, whose performance was assessed in both the original and validation cohorts, reportedly diagnosed cytomegalovirus status with high specificity and sensitivity. Using a false discovery rate of 0.05, a later analysis showed that approximately 17,000 TCR beta sequences were associated with HLA alleles. Of the V segments, some could not be distinguished, including TRBV6-2 and TRBV6-3, and were excluded.

Remarks on this clone: Its antigen is undetermined.

13 Jbeta primers and 60 Vbeta primers were used for the PCR. Some clones are missing from TCRdb's copy, which holds only in-frame ones; the method was immunoSEQ multiplex PCR. This table has about 62,000 clones, roughly 77% appearing once. This sequence was found in a woman aged 30 to 39 in good health and CMV-seronegative. The chain has TRBV5-5 and TRBJ1-1; D call uncertain. What was sequenced was PBMCs. CDR3 coding DNA: TGTGCCAGCAGCTTGAGAAGCTTCACTGAAGCTTTCTTT. This codes for CASSLRSFTEAFF.